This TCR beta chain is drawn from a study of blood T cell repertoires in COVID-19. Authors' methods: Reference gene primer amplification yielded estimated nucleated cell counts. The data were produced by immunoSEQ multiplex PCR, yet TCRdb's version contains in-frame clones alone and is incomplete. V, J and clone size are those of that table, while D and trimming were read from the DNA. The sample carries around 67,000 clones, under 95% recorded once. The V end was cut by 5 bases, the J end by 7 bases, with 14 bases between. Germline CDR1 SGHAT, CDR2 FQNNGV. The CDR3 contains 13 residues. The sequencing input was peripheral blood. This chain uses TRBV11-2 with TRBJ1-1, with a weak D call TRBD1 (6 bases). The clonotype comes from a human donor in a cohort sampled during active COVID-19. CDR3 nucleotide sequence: TGTGCCAGCAGCCTTTACAGGGACGGTGAAGCTTTCTTT. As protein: CASSLYRDGEAFF.